Below, one T cell receptor (beta chain) is given with its context. The sample is drawn from a study of blood T cell repertoires in COVID-19. TCRdb's copy holds only in-frame clones and misses some; the assay was immunoSEQ multiplex PCR. The repertoire includes nearly 350,000 clones, around 91% of them detected once, and under 3.5% sits in the top ten. Germline-derived CDR1 and CDR2 are SGHKS and YYEKEE (reference sequence). V was trimmed by 2 bases and J by 1 base, leaving 16 bases between them. The CDR3 has 16 amino acids. The clonotype comes from a woman between 18 and 29 years old who had recovered from COVID-19. The sequencing sample was made of peripheral blood. The chain employs TRBV5-5 and TRBJ2-7; D possibly corresponds to TRBD2 (5 bases). In DNA, the CDR3 is TGTGCCAGCAGCTTCAGCGGTTCTCACCTGTCCTACGAGCAGTACGTC. This translates into CASSFSGSHLSYEQYV.